This T cell receptor beta chain was recorded in a study of blood T cell repertoires in COVID-19. Profiled with immunoSEQ multiplex PCR; TCRdb holds only in-frame clones, not every one. The sample yields around 60,000 clones, more than 70% seen once. Trimming removed 0 bases from V and 8 bases from J, with 17 bases in between. The CDR3 loop spans 16 amino acids. In germline, CDR1 is SGHRS, CDR2 YFSETQ. This chain links TRBV5-1 with TRBJ1-4; D may be TRBD1 (5 bases). This receptor was taken from a man in his 60s with acute or convalescent COVID-19. The sample was peripheral blood. The CDR3: CASSLAGRGVNEKLFF. The CDR3 coding sequence is TGCGCCAGCAGCTTGGCAGGCCGGGGGGTAAACGAAAAACTGTTTTTT. Full variable domain (outside the CDR3, taken from reference TRBV5-1 and TRBJ1-4): KAGVTQTPRYLIKTRGQQVTLSCSPISGHRSVSWYQQTPGQGLQFLFEYFSETQRNKGNFPGRFSGRQFSNSRSEMNVSTLELGDSALYLCASSLAGRGVNEKLFFGSGTQLSVL.